The 20 T cell receptor beta chains reported below all come from one sample, sequenced in a study of blood T cell repertoires in COVID-19. TCRdb's copy holds only in-frame clones and misses some; the assay was immunoSEQ multiplex PCR. This table holds 250,000 to 350,000 clones, approximately 86% found once. Sequencing was performed on peripheral blood. These receptors originate from a young woman who had recovered from COVID-19.

The V call is TRBV27, the J call TRBJ1-5; maybe TRBD1 (5 bases). The germline V gene encodes CDR1 MNHEY and CDR2 SMNVEV (reference sequence). This CDR3 is 15 amino acids long. V lost 8 bases, J lost 3 bases, and 17 bases lay in between. DNA for the CDR3: TGTGCCAGCGGACCCTTGGGGGGGACCAATCAGCCCCAGCATTTT. This translates into CASGPLGGTNQPQHF.

This clone appeared a few times. The rearrangement links TRBV3-1 (or the pseudogene TRBV3-2) to TRBJ2-1; tentatively, D is TRBD2 (5 bases). Trimming stripped 3 bases from V and 2 bases from J, with 11 bases between. CDR3 length: 15 residues. Germline V lookup: CDR1 LGHDT, CDR2 YNNKEL (reference sequence). The CDR3 coding sequence is TGTGCCAGCAGCCAGGACTGGGGAGCCTACAATGAGCAGTTCTTC. Translated, it gives CASSQDWGAYNEQFF.

The chain couples TRBV27 to TRBJ2-5; 7 bases are shared with TRBD1. The germline CDR1 and CDR2 sequences are MNHEY and SMNVEV (reference sequence). This CDR3 has 14 amino acids. The J segment lost 2 bases and the V segment lost 5 bases, leaving 5 bases of the junction unmatched. The chain's CDR3 is CASSHRTGQETQYF. For the CDR3, the DNA is TGTGCCAGCAGTCACAGGACAGGTCAAGAGACCCAGTACTTC.

This chain uses TRBV5-1 with TRBJ1-5; TRBD1 aligns across 8 bases. The CDR3 runs 15 residues. J was trimmed by 0 bases and V by 3 bases; bases with no gene match: 2. Looked up from germline, CDR1 is SGHRS and CDR2 is YFSETQ. The CDR3 DNA is TGCGCCAGCAGCTCGACAGGGGATAGCAATCAGCCCCAGCATTTT. As protein: CASSSTGDSNQPQHF.

The CDR3: CASSRPRGRHEQYF. The DNA for the CDR3 is TGTGCCAGCAGCCGACCACGGGGGAGACACGAGCAGTACTTC. J is TRBJ2-7 and V is TRBV11-2; tentative D call: TRBD2 (6 bases). The CDR3 loop spans 14 amino acids. Germline assignment: CDR1 SGHAT and CDR2 FQNNGV. Trimming pared 5 bases from V and 5 bases from J, leaving 16 bases between.

The chain joins TRBV6-5 to TRBJ2-5; 12 nucleotides align to TRBD2. CDR3 length: 15 amino acids. Per germline, CDR1 MNHEY and CDR2 SVGAGI. The ends lost 2 bases at V and 3 bases at J; junction bases unmatched: 1. The CDR3 DNA is TGTGCCAGCAGTTACAGGACTAGCGGGAAAGAGACCCAGTACTTC. As protein: CASSYRTSGKETQYF.

V and J are TRBV14 and TRBJ1-1, with 7 bases fitting TRBD1. V lost 4 bases to trimming and J lost 5 bases; unmatched junction nucleotides: 1. CDR3 length: 12 amino acids. From germline, CDR1 is SGHDN and CDR2 FVKESK. The CDR3, as DNA: TGTGCCAGCAGCCCGGGACAGACTGAAGCTTTCTTT. This gives the protein CASSPGQTEAFF.

The chain joins TRBV5-1 to TRBJ1-2, with 9 bases lining up with TRBD1. Per germline, CDR1 SGHRS and CDR2 YFSETQ. CDR3 length: 16 amino acids. The V segment lost 4 bases and the J segment 2 bases; nucleotides outside the gene matches: 9. The CDR3 loop is CASSINPGQGNYGYTF. The CDR3 DNA reads TGCGCCAGCAGCATAAACCCGGGACAGGGAAACTATGGCTACACCTTC.

This chain uses TRBV29-1 with TRBJ2-3; D might be TRBD1 (6 bases). Trimming pared 3 bases from V and 1 base from J, leaving 8 bases between. This CDR3 comprises 13 residues. The germline CDR1 and CDR2 sequences are SQVTM and ANQGSEA. The CDR3 reads CSVEGARTDTQYF. As DNA, the CDR3 is TGCAGCGTTGAGGGGGCGCGCACAGATACGCAGTATTTT.

CDR3: CASSYPRGDTDTQYF. The CDR3 coding sequence is TGTGCCAGCAGTTACCCCAGGGGGGATACAGATACGCAGTATTTT. The rearrangement uses TRBV6-2 or TRBV6-3 and TRBJ2-3; weak D call: TRBD1 (7 bases). Germline assignment: CDR1 MNHEY and CDR2 SVGEGT. The germline V and J ends were trimmed by 2 bases and 3 bases, with 12 bases remaining between them. The CDR3 extends over 15 amino acids.

The rearrangement links TRBV30 to TRBJ1-6, with 8 bases identical to TRBD1. Germline V lookup: CDR1 GTSNPN, CDR2 SVGIG (reference sequence). The CDR3 has 15 residues. V dropped 2 bases and J dropped 10; count of bases not matched to a gene: 10. The CDR3 DNA reads as TGTGCCTGGAGTCTCGGGACAGGCACAGGATCACCCCTCCACTTT. This translates into CAWSLGTGTGSPLHF.

The chain carries TRBV6-2 or TRBV6-3 and TRBJ1-4, with D tentatively TRBD1 (6 bases). Germline CDR1 and CDR2: MNHEY and SVGEGT. The CDR3 is 15 residues long. V lost 1 base to trimming and J lost 5 bases, with 11 bases between them. Here the CDR3 DNA reads TGTGCCAGCAGTTACTGGAGGGGGGGAAATGAAAAACTGTTTTTT. It is translated as CASSYWRGGNEKLFF.

The chain couples TRBV7-9 to TRBJ2-1; 8 nucleotides match TRBD2. The CDR3 is made up of 16 amino acids. Germline CDR1 SEHNR, CDR2 FQNEAQ (reference sequence). V dropped 2 bases and J dropped 3; count of bases not matched to a gene: 6. Written as DNA, the CDR3 is TGTGCCAGCAGCTTATACGCGGGGGGAGACTACAATGAGCAGTTCTTC. It codes for CASSLYAGGDYNEQFF.

The chain recombines TRBV6-5 with TRBJ2-2; maybe TRBD2 (6 bases). The CDR3 totals 13 residues. V lost 6 bases and J lost 7, with 12 bases in between. CDR1 is MNHEY, CDR2 SVGAGI, per germline. The CDR3 loop is CASRLGLNGELFF. For the CDR3, the DNA is TGTGCCAGCAGACTGGGACTTAACGGGGAGCTGTTTTTT.

The chain employs TRBV10-1 and TRBJ2-7; TRBD2 aligns across 10 bases. CDR3 size: 15 residues. Germline V gene sequence: CDR1 WNHNN, CDR2 SYGVQD (reference sequence). The trim removed 4 bases at V and 5 bases at J, leaving 8 bases unmatched. CDR3 nucleotide sequence: TGCGCCAGCAGTGCAGCTAGCGGGGGCCACGACGAGCAGTACTTC. Protein product: CASSAASGGHDEQYF.

The chain joins TRBV7-8 to TRBJ1-1; D is perhaps TRBD1 (5 bases). The CDR3 consists of 13 residues. The ends were cut back, 8 bases at V and 3 bases at J, with 13 bases in the middle. CDR1 SGHVS and CDR2 FQNEAQ come from the germline V gene. The CDR3 is CASQGRWDTEAFF. For the CDR3, the DNA is TGTGCCAGCCAGGGCCGGTGGGACACTGAAGCTTTCTTT.

To note about this clone: The junction shows a germline mismatch at one end, possibly a read error. This sequence joins TRBV14 and TRBJ2-5; TRBD2 agrees at 12 bases. Per germline, CDR1 SGHDN and CDR2 FVKESK. The CDR3 is 17 residues long. CDR3 residues: CASSQRRTSGVQETQYF. The DNA for the CDR3 is TGCGCCAGCAGCCAACGGAGGACTAGCGGGGTTCAAGAGACCCAGTACTTC.

This clone appeared once. The V and J genes are TRBV7-2 and TRBJ1-2, with 10 bases lining up with TRBD1. Germline V gives CDR1 SGHTA, CDR2 FQGNSA. The length of the CDR3 is 15 residues. V was pared by 5 bases and J by 7 bases, with 10 bases of the junction left unmatched. The CDR3 DNA sequence: TGTGCCAGCAGCCTTTACCAGACAGGGGGCTCTGGCTACACCTTC. Its translation: CASSLYQTGGSGYTF.

The rearrangement uses TRBV5-1 and TRBJ2-2, with a weak D call TRBD2 (5 bases). Trimming took 1 base from V and 3 from J, leaving 19 bases between them. This CDR3 comprises 18 residues. The germline CDR1 and CDR2 sequences are SGHRS and YFSETQ. The CDR3, as DNA: TGCGCCAGCAGCTTGTCCGTGAGAACTAGTTATGACACCGGGGAGCTGTTTTTT. Amino acid sequence: CASSLSVRTSYDTGELFF.

A remark on this clone: Other DNA sequences within the sample encode an identical CDR3. This chain joins TRBV19 and TRBJ2-6; D remains ambiguous. CDR1 is LNHDA and CDR2 is SQIVND in the germline V gene (reference sequence). CDR3 length equals 16 residues. Trimming took off 1 base at V and 0 bases at J, with 7 bases between the two ends. CDR3: CASSIGRDSGANVLTF. DNA of the CDR3: TGTGCCAGTAGTATAGGAAGAGACTCTGGGGCCAACGTCCTGACTTTC. Filled out from reference TRBV19 and TRBJ2-6, the complete variable domain reads DGGITQSPKYLFRKEGQNVTLSCEQNLNHDAMYWYRQDPGQGLRLIYYSQIVNDFQKGDIAEGYSVSREKKESFPLTVTSAQKNPTAFYLCASSIGRDSGANVLTFGAGSRLTVL.